This record concerns one T cell receptor (beta chain) sequence. The sample belongs to a study of blood T cell repertoires in COVID-19. Clones were read by immunoSEQ multiplex PCR, and TCRdb kept only the in-frame ones, dropping some. The profile shows around 100,000 clones, around 66% of them singletons. This CDR3 has 13 residues. The germline V gene has CDR1 MNHEY and CDR2 SVGEGT. With 6 bases clipped from V and 5 bases from J, the junction kept 5 bases outside the gene matches. The V and J genes are TRBV6-2 or TRBV6-3 and TRBJ2-5; 8 bases align to TRBD1. The sequenced sample was peripheral blood. The sequence was obtained from a man older than 75 with acute or convalescent COVID-19. CDR3 protein: CASSRTGLETQYF. For the CDR3, the DNA is TGTGCCAGCAGCCGGACAGGGTTGGAGACCCAGTACTTC.